The next 8 T cell receptor beta chains were all read from a single sample in a study of shared clonotypes between healthy human individuals. Positive CCR7 selection of CD45RO-negative cells yielded the naive CD8 cells, and terminally differentiated effector memory CD45RA+ cells were excluded. Clones were sequenced by immunoSEQ multiplex PCR, and TCRdb holds only the in-frame ones, with some missing. The data hold about 2.1 million clones, with about 94% observed a single time. Sequences were obtained from naive CD8+ T cells from PBMCs. The receptor source for this set is a man younger than 35 in good health. Some clones in this sample may be carry-over from other donors' samples.

This chain links TRBV7-8 with TRBJ2-1; no clear D gene. Germline-derived CDR1 and CDR2 are SGHVS and FQNEAQ. Trimming removed 5 bases from V and 3 bases from J, with 17 bases in between. CDR3 length equals 16 residues. CDR3 in DNA: TGTGCCAGCAGCCCACCCCCCGGGCATCACTACAATGAGCAGTTCTTC. Amino acids: CASSPPPGHHYNEQFF.

The CDR3 DNA is TGTGCCAGCAAGGGCGGCCTCTCCTACGAGCAGTACTTC. It is translated as CASKGGLSYEQYF. The rearrangement joins TRBV2 to TRBJ2-7; no clear D. The CDR3 sequence is 13 residues long. Per germline, CDR1 SNHLY and CDR2 FYNNEI. V was shortened by 7 bases and J by 0 bases, with 10 bases between the two germline ends.

The CDR3 region is CASSQAGAGQPQHF. In DNA form, the CDR3 reads TGTGCCAGCAGCCAGGCAGGGGCTGGTCAGCCCCAGCATTTT. V gene TRBV13 combines with J gene TRBJ1-5; D may be TRBD1 (6 bases). The CDR3 is 14 residues long. Trimming took 5 bases from V and 6 from J, leaving 14 bases between them. In germline, CDR1 is PRHDT, CDR2 FYEKMQ (reference sequence).

CDR3 sequence: CAWSVQPGYGYTF. The CDR3 bases are TGTGCCTGGAGTGTACAGCCTGGCTATGGCTACACCTTC. The V call is TRBV30, the J call TRBJ1-2; no firm D call. The germline CDR1 and CDR2 sequences are GTSNPN and SVGIG (reference sequence). V lost 0 bases to trimming and J lost 4 bases, with 9 bases between them. The CDR3 is 13 amino acids.

V gene TRBV29-1 combines with J gene TRBJ2-1, with D uncertain. The length of the CDR3 is 12 residues. Germline V CDR1 and CDR2: SQVTM, ANQGSEA. V was pared by 0 bases and J by 3 bases, with 3 bases between. CDR3 region: CSVEEDYNEQFF. CDR3 nucleotides: TGCAGCGTTGAAGAGGACTACAATGAGCAGTTCTTC.

This clone appeared once. The rearrangement uses TRBV5-1 and TRBJ2-7; no definite D call. The germline V gene encodes CDR1 SGHRS and CDR2 YFSETQ. The CDR3 loop spans 14 amino acids. Trimming removed 3 bases from V and 5 bases from J, with 15 bases in between. The CDR3 reads CASSSGPKTHEQYF. Here the CDR3 DNA reads TGCGCCAGCAGCTCCGGACCGAAGACTCACGAGCAGTACTTC.

This clone appeared once. The same CDR3 also results from other DNA sequences found in this sample. The genes are TRBV7-9 and TRBJ2-3, with 8 bases aligning to TRBD1. The length of the CDR3 is 15 residues. CDR1 SEHNR and CDR2 FQNEAQ come from the germline V gene (reference sequence). V dropped 5 bases and J dropped 1; count of bases not matched to a gene: 5. The CDR3 loop is CASSPGQGGTDTQYF. DNA for the CDR3: TGTGCCAGCAGCCCTGGACAGGGAGGCACAGATACGCAGTATTTT.

This chain joins TRBV18 and TRBJ2-2, with 7 nucleotides matching TRBD1. J lost 1 base, V lost 6 bases, and 14 bases had no gene match. The CDR3 extends over 18 amino acids. From germline, CDR1 is KGHSH and CDR2 LQKENI. The CDR3 sequence: CASSPRQGVTQNTGELFF. In DNA, the CDR3 is TGTGCCAGCTCTCCCAGGCAGGGGGTTACCCAGAACACCGGGGAGCTGTTTTTT.